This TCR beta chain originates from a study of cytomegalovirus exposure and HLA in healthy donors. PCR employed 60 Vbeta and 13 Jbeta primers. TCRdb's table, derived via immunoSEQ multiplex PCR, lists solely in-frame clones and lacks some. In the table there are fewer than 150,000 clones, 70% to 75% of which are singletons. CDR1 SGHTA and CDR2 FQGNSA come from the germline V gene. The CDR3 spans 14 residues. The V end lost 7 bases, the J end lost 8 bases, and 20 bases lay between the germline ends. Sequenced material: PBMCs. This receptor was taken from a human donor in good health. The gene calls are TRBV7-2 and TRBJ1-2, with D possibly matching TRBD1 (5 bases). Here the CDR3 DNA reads TGTGCCAGCACCCCGGGGGGAGGGTCCGCAGGCTACACCTTC. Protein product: CASTPGGGSAGYTF.